One sample yielded the 28 T cell receptor beta chains listed below, sequenced in a study of blood T cells in healthy people across ages. Combining a sample-barcoded 5' primer with a J-beta primer mix, a second PCR ran for roughly 7 to 11 cycles. MiXCR, applied by TCRdb to the 5' RACE reads, yields one record per CDR3 protein. The sample carries hundreds of thousands of distinct CDR3 sequences, nearly 60% recorded once. The sequenced sample was blood. The receptor source for this set is a man aged 25 to 40 in good health.

There are many counts of this clonotype. The V call is TRBV25-1, the J call TRBJ2-3; D remains ambiguous. The germline V and J ends were trimmed by 4 bases and 0 bases, with 8 bases remaining between them. CDR3 length: 14 amino acids. Germline V lookup: CDR1 MGHDK, CDR2 SYGVNS. CDR3 sequence: CASSGQVSTDTQYF. CDR3 sequence (DNA): TGTGCCAGCAGTGGCCAGGTTAGCACAGATACGCAGTATTTT.

The rearrangement links TRBV2 to TRBJ2-1; D possibly uses TRBD1 or TRBD2 (5 bases each). Germline-derived CDR1 and CDR2 are SNHLY and FYNNEI. The V end was cut by 9 bases, the J end by 7 bases, with 16 bases between. This CDR3 region has 13 residues. CDR3 loop: CARGLGPQNEQFF. Written as DNA, the CDR3 is TGTGCCAGAGGCTTGGGACCACAAAATGAGCAGTTCTTC.

The J gene is TRBJ2-1, the V gene TRBV25-1, with TRBD2 identical over 9 bases. With V trimmed by 4 bases and J by 13 bases, 14 bases remained unmatched. The CDR3 spans 15 residues. The germline gives CDR1 MGHDK, CDR2 SYGVNS. CDR3 in DNA: TGTGCCAGCAGTGCTCTCGGCGGGAGGGGTGAGACCCAGTTCTTC. It codes for CASSALGGRGETQFF.

The chain joins TRBV20-1 to TRBJ2-2; D possibly matches TRBD1 or TRBD2 (5 bases each). V lost 4 bases and J 1 base, leaving 13 bases between the germline ends. Germline V gene sequence: CDR1 DFQATT, CDR2 SNEGSKA (reference sequence). CDR3 length: 15 residues. The CDR3: CSAISGDRNTGELFF. The CDR3 DNA reads as TGCAGTGCTATAAGCGGAGACAGGAACACCGGGGAGCTGTTTTTT.

This chain links TRBV25-1 with TRBJ2-5, with D uncertain. This CDR3 region has 13 residues. V was pared by 2 bases and J by 3 bases, with 7 bases between. From germline, CDR1 is MGHDK and CDR2 SYGVNS. Written as DNA, the CDR3 is TGTGCCAGCAGTGAAGAACGGAAAGAGACCCAGTACTTC. This encodes CASSEERKETQYF.

The chain recombines TRBV4-3 with TRBJ2-7; D gene unclear. CDR3 size: 14 residues. V was clipped by 0 bases and J by 6 bases, with 12 bases between them. Germline-derived CDR1 and CDR2 are LGHNA and YSLEER. CDR3 nucleotide sequence: TGCGCCAGCAGCCAAGATGTGACAACTTCCGAGCAGTACTTC. Translating gives CASSQDVTTSEQYF.

CDR3 nucleotide sequence: TGTGCCAGCAGCTACCGGGACATCGTCTACGAGCAGTACTTC. The encoded protein is CASSYRDIVYEQYF. This rearrangement joins TRBV7-2 to TRBJ2-7, with D maybe TRBD1 (6 bases). CDR1 is SGHTA, CDR2 FQGNSA, per germline. V was shortened by 4 bases and J by 3 bases, with 13 bases between the two germline ends. The CDR3 consists of 14 residues.

The sample holds many counts of this clonotype. The chain combines TRBV29-1 with TRBJ2-7; tentatively, D is TRBD1 (7 bases). The CDR3 is made up of 12 amino acids. V was trimmed by 4 bases and J by 7 bases, leaving 14 bases between them. CDR1 and CDR2 (germline): SQVTM, ANQGSEA. CDR3 DNA: TGCAGCGTTGGAGGGGCAGGGGGGGAGCAGTACTTC. It encodes CSVGGAGGEQYF.

This clonotype was recorded a few times. J is TRBJ1-2 and V is TRBV4-2, with D unclear. The CDR3 length is 15 residues. Germline V gene sequence: CDR1 LGHNA, CDR2 YNFKEQ. V was pared by 0 bases and J by 5 bases, with 13 bases between. The chain's CDR3 is CASSQDKHSEYGYTF. The CDR3 DNA is TGTGCCAGCAGCCAAGATAAGCACAGCGAATATGGCTACACCTTC.

The chain combines TRBV3-1 with TRBJ2-7; possible D gene TRBD2, 6 bases. CDR1 is LGHDT, CDR2 YNNKEL, per germline (reference sequence). This CDR3 spans 16 amino acids. Between the trimmed V and J ends, which lost 0 bases and 9 bases, there was a span of 21 bases. In DNA form, the CDR3 reads TGTGCCAGCAGCCAAGACACGGAGGGACGAGGAAGCGGGCAGTACTTC. It codes for CASSQDTEGRGSGQYF.

The chain uses TRBV19 and TRBJ2-1; 10 bases agree with TRBD2. CDR3 length equals 15 residues. CDR1 is LNHDA, CDR2 SQIVND, per germline (reference sequence). With V trimmed by 3 bases and J by 7 bases, 6 bases remained unmatched. Here the CDR3 DNA reads TGTGCCAGTAGTATGTCTAGCGGGAGTTTGAATGAGCAGTTCTTC. Translated: CASSMSSGSLNEQFF.

V and J are TRBV9 and TRBJ1-2, with D unresolved. Trimming removed 3 bases at V and 3 bases at J, with 21 bases between. The germline CDR1 and CDR2 sequences are SGDLS and YYNGEE. The CDR3 has 17 amino acids. For the CDR3, the DNA is TGTGCCAGCAGCGAGCCCCTACATGGCGGTCCAGACTATGGCTACACCTTC. Encoded protein: CASSEPLHGGPDYGYTF.

The rearrangement uses TRBV4-1 and TRBJ1-6; 10 bases map to TRBD1. Trimming cost V 2 bases and J 7 bases; bases outside gene matches: 5. Germline loops: CDR1 MGHRA, CDR2 YSYEKL. This CDR3 has 16 residues. The CDR3, as DNA: TGCGCCAGCAGCCAACCTCCGGGACAGGGGAATTCACCCCTCCACTTT. Its protein is CASSQPPGQGNSPLHF.

This clonotype was seen only once. One junction end does not reproduce the germline sequence, and a read error may be involved. V gene TRBV30 combines with J gene TRBJ1-2; perhaps TRBD1 as D (5 bases). CDR1 and CDR2 (germline): GTSNPN, SVGIG (reference sequence). The length of the CDR3 is 16 residues. The CDR3 DNA is TGTGCCTGGAGTGTACCCGGGGGGACTTTTAACTGTGGCTACACCTTC. Translated: CAWSVPGGTFNCGYTF.

This clonotype was found a few times. This chain links TRBV27 with TRBJ1-6; D gene unclear. V lost 8 bases to trimming and J lost 12 bases, with 11 bases between them. The CDR3 sequence is 11 residues long. Germline-derived CDR1 and CDR2 are MNHEY and SMNVEV (reference sequence). The CDR3 DNA sequence: TGTGCCAGCGGACCAATTGGACCCCTCCACTTT. This codes for CASGPIGPLHF.

The chain carries TRBV20-1 and TRBJ2-3, with D maybe TRBD1 (5 bases). The V gene's germline CDR1 is DFQATT and CDR2 SNEGSKA (reference sequence). Trimming took off 3 bases at V and 7 bases at J, with 17 bases between the two ends. CDR3 length: 14 amino acids. The CDR3 protein is CSASPRVGSHTQYF. CDR3 sequence (DNA): TGCAGTGCTAGCCCCAGGGTGGGCTCTCATACGCAGTATTTT.

V usage is TRBV5-6 and J usage is TRBJ2-6; D is uncertain. Trimming left V 3 bases short and J 1 base short, with 8 bases between. The CDR3 covers 15 residues. Germline values: CDR1 SGHDT, CDR2 YYEEEE. CDR3 amino acids: CASSSLRSGANVLTF. CDR3 sequence (DNA): TGTGCCAGCAGCTCACTCAGGTCTGGGGCCAACGTCCTGACTTTC.

About this clonotype itself: At one end the junction does not follow the germline gene, possibly because of a read error. This chain connects TRBV20-1 to TRBJ2-3; 9 nucleotides align to TRBD2. In germline, CDR1 is DFQATT, CDR2 SNEGSKA (reference sequence). The CDR3 has 15 amino acids. The CDR3 coding sequence is TGCAGTGTTAGATCTAGCGGGAAGGGCACAGATACGCAGTATTTT. Residues: CSVRSSGKGTDTQYF.

The genes are TRBV30 and TRBJ2-3, with 9 bases aligning to TRBD1. There are 14 residues in the CDR3. CDR1 and CDR2 (germline): GTSNPN, SVGIG (reference sequence). J was trimmed by 3 bases and V by 3 bases; bases with no gene match: 4. The CDR3 sequence: CAWSKTGGTDTQYF. DNA for the CDR3: TGTGCCTGGAGCAAGACAGGGGGGACAGATACGCAGTATTTT.

V and J are TRBV21-1 and TRBJ2-3; the D call of TRBD2 is as the table states it, not checked on the DNA. TRBV21-1 is a pseudogene segment. The CDR3 totals 17 residues. Written as DNA, the CDR3 is TGTGCCAGAAGCAAAGTTAGGTCTAGCAGGCTCGCAGATACGCAGTATTTT. The encoded protein is CARSKVRSSRLADTQYF.

This clonotype was observed a single time. The V and J genes are TRBV20-1 and TRBJ2-4; D is unresolved. Germline V gives CDR1 DFQATT, CDR2 SNEGSKA (reference sequence). V dropped 3 bases and J dropped 8 bases, with 5 bases sitting between them. This CDR3 has 10 amino acids. The CDR3 nucleotides are TGCAGTGCTAGTTTTGACATTCAGTACTTC. Translation: CSASFDIQYF.

There are a few counts of this clonotype. This chain uses TRBV11-2 with TRBJ2-3; D could derive from TRBD1 or TRBD2 (7 bases each). The germline V gene encodes CDR1 SGHAT and CDR2 FQNNGV. The V end lost 4 bases, the J end lost 2 bases, and 13 bases lay between the germline ends. This CDR3 has 15 amino acids. CDR3: CASSSGRGPTDTQYF. DNA for the CDR3: TGTGCCAGCAGCTCGGGGAGGGGGCCCACAGATACGCAGTATTTT.

The chain uses TRBV12-3 or TRBV12-4 and TRBJ2-5, with D perhaps being TRBD1 or TRBD2 (5 bases each). The CDR3 is 13 amino acids. V lost 7 bases and J lost 5, with 14 bases in between. CDR3 sequence (DNA): TGTGCCAGCACCCGGGGACGGCAGGAGACCCAGTACTTC. Translation: CASTRGRQETQYF.

The J gene is TRBJ2-7, the V gene TRBV6-1; 8 bases fit TRBD1. Germline CDR1 and CDR2: MNHNS and SASEGT. The CDR3 runs to 14 residues. Trimming at V came to 6 bases and at J to 2 bases, leaving 6 bases not matched to a gene. CDR3 in DNA: TGTGCCAGCAGCCCTGACAGGGGCCCCTACGAGCAGTACTTC. Translated: CASSPDRGPYEQYF.

This clonotype was seen a few times. The chain employs TRBV9 and TRBJ2-5; D uncertain. There are 14 residues in the CDR3. The V and J ends lost 0 bases and 5 bases respectively, with 11 bases between them. Germline loops: CDR1 SGDLS, CDR2 YYNGEE. The DNA of the CDR3 is TGTGCCAGCAGCGTAGCTATAGCCGGGGAGACCCAGTACTTC. Translation: CASSVAIAGETQYF.

The chain recombines TRBV10-2 with TRBJ2-7; D gene uncertain. The DNA end favors TRBJ2-5, so the J call may be wrong. This CDR3 contains 16 residues. Germline CDR1 and CDR2: WSHSY and SAAADI. The CDR3 loop is CASSESVGPARETQYF. In nucleotides, the CDR3 is TGCGCCAGCAGTGAGTCGGTAGGACCGGCTCGAGAGACCCAGTACTTC.

V gene TRBV18 combines with J gene TRBJ1-1, with TRBD1 matching 9 bases. The CDR3 runs to 16 residues. With 0 bases clipped from V and 6 bases from J, the junction kept 8 bases outside the gene matches. The V gene's germline CDR1 is KGHSH and CDR2 LQKENI. CDR3 coding DNA: TGTGCCAGCTCACCACCGAACGGACAGGGGAGGTCTGAAGCTTTCTTT. Residues: CASSPPNGQGRSEAFF.

This clonotype has a count of ten or more. The rearrangement uses TRBV7-2 and TRBJ2-5, with 10 nucleotides matching TRBD2. The CDR3 extends over 16 amino acids. With V trimmed by 5 bases and J by 4 bases, 10 bases remained unmatched. Per the germline V gene, CDR1 is SGHTA and CDR2 is FQGNSA. The CDR3 here is CASSPNQAGGIETQYF. The DNA of the CDR3 is TGTGCCAGCAGCCCCAACCAAGCGGGGGGGATAGAGACCCAGTACTTC.